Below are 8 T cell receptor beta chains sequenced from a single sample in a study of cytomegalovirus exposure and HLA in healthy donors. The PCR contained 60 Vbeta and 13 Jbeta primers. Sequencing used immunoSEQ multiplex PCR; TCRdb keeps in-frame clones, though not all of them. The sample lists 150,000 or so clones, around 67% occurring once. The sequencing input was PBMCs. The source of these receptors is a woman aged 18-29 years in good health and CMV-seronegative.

The CDR3 region is CASSQGIYMTPVNEKLFF. The CDR3 DNA sequence: TGTGCCAGCAGCCAAGGAATTTATATGACACCGGTTAATGAAAAACTGTTTTTT. This chain links TRBV14 with TRBJ1-4, with no clear D. CDR1 and CDR2 (germline): SGHDN, FVKESK. CDR3 length: 18 amino acids. V was pared by 1 base and J by 4 bases, with 19 bases between.

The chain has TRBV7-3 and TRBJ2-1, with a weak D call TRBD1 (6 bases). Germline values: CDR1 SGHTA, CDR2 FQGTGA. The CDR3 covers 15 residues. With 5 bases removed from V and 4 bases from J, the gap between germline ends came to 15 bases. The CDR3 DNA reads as TGTGCCAGCAGCGAGGGCCCTAGGGGGTACAATGAGCAGTTCTTC. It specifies CASSEGPRGYNEQFF. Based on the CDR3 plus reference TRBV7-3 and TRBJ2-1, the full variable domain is GAGVSQTPSNKVTEKGKYVELRCDPISGHTALYWYRQSLGQGPEFLIYFQGTGAADDSGLPNDRFFAVRPEGSVSTLKIQRTERGDSAVYLCASSEGPRGYNEQFFGPGTRLTVL.

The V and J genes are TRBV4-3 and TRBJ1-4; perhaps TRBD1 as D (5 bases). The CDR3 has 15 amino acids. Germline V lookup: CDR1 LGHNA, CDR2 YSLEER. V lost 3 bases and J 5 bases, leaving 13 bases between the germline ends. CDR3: CASSQPVGGNEKLFF. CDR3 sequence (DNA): TGCGCCAGCAGCCAGCCGGTCGGGGGAAATGAAAAACTGTTTTTT.

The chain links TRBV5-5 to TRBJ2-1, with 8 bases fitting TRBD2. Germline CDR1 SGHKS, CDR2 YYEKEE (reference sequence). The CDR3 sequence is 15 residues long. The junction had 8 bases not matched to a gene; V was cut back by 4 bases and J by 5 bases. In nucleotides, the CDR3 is TGTGCCAGCAGCGATGGGACTAGGACAAACAATGAGCAGTTCTTC. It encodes CASSDGTRTNNEQFF.

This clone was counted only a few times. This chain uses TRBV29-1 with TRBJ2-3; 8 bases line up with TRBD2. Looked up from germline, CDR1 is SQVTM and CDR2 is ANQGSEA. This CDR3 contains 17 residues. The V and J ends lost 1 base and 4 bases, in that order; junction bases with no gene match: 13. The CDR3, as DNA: TGCAGCGTTGAAGGGAGCGAGGAGGGACTAGAGGCAGATACGCAGTATTTT. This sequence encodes CSVEGSEEGLEADTQYF.

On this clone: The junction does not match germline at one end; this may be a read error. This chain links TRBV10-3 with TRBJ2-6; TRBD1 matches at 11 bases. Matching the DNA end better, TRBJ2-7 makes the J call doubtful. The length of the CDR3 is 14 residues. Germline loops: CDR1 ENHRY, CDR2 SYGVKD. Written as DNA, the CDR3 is TGTGCCATTAGTGTGGGACAGGGGGTACGGGAGCAGTACTTC. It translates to CAISVGQGVREQYF.

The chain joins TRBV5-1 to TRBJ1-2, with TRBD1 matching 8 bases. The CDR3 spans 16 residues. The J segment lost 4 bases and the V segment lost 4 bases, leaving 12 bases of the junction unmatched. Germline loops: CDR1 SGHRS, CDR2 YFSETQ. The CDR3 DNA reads TGCGCCAGCAGCCCGAGAGGGCAGGGGGCTTCCTATGGCTACACCTTC. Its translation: CASSPRGQGASYGYTF.

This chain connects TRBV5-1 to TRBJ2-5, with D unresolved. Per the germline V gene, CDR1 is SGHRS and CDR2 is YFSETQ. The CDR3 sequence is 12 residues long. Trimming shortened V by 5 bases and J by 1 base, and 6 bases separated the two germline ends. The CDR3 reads CASRVAQETQYF. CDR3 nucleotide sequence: TGCGCCAGCAGAGTGGCCCAAGAGACCCAGTACTTC.